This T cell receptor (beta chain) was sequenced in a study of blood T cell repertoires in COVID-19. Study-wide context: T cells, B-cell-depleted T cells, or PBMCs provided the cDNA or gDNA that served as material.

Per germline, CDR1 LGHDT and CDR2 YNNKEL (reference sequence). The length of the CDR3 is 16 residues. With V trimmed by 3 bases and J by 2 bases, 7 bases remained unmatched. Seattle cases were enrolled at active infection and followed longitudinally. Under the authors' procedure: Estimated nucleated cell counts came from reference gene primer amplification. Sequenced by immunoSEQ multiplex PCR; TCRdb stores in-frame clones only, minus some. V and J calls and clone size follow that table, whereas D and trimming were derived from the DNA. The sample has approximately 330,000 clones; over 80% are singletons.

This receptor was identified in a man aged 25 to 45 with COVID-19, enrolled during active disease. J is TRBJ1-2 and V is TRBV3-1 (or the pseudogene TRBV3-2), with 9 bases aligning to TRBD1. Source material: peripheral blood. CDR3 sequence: CASSQASGQGNYGYTF. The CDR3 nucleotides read TGTGCCAGCAGCCAGGCCTCGGGACAGGGAAACTATGGCTACACCTTC.